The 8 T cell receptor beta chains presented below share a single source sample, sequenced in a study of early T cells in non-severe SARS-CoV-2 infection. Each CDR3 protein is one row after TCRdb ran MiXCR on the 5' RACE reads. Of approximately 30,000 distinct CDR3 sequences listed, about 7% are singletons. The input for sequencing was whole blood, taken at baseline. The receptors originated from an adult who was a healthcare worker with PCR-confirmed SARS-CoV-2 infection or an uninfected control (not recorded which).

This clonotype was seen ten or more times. The CDR3 DNA is TGTGCCAGCAGCGTAACCGGCACGGGCAATCAGCCCCAGCATTTT. Residues: CASSVTGTGNQPQHF. This rearrangement joins TRBV9 to TRBJ1-5; no reliable D call. The germline gives CDR1 SGDLS, CDR2 YYNGEE. Deletions cut 1 base from V and 2 bases from J, with 10 bases between. CDR3 length: 15 amino acids.

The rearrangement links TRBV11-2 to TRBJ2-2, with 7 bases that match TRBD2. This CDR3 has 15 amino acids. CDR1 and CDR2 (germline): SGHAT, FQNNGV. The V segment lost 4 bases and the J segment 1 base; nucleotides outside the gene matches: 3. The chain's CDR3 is CASSSGTMNTGELFF. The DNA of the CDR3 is TGTGCCAGCAGCTCCGGGACTATGAACACCGGGGAGCTGTTTTTT.

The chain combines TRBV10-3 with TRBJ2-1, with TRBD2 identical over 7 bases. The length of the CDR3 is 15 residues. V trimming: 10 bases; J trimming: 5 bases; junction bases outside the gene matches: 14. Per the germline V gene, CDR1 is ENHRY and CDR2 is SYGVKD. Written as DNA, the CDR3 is TGTGCCACCGCAGTCGGACTAGGTACTAACAATGAGCAGTTCTTC. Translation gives CATAVGLGTNNEQFF.

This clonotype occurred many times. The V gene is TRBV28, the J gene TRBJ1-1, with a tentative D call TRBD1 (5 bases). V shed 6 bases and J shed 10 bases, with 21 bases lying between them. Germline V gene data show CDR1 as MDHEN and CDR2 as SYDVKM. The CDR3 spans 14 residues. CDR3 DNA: TGTGCCAGCAGCCCAGGCCGGGACCCTGTGGGAGCTTTCTTT. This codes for CASSPGRDPVGAFF.

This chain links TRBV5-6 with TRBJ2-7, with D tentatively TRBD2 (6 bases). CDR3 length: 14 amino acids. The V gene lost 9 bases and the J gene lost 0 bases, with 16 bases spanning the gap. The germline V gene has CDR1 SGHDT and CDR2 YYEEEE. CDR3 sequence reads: CATTRSGSSYEQYF. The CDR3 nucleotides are TGTGCCACCACCAGATCCGGGAGCTCCTACGAGCAGTACTTC.

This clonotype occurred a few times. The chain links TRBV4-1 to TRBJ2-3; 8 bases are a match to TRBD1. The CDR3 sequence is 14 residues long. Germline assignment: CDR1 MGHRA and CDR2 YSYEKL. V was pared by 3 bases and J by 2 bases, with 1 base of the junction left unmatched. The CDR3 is CASSQDRDTDTQYF. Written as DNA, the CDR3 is TGCGCCAGCAGCCAGGACAGGGACACAGATACGCAGTATTTT.

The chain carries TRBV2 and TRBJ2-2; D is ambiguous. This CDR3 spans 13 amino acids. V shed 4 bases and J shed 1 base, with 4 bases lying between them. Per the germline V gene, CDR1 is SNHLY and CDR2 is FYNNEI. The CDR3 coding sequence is TGTGCCAGCAGTGTTGGGAACACCGGGGAGCTGTTTTTT. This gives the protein CASSVGNTGELFF.

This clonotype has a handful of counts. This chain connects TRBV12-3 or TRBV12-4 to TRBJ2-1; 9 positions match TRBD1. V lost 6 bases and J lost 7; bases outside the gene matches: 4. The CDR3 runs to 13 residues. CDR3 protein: CASRTDRGNEQFF. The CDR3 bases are TGTGCCAGCAGGACGGACAGGGGTAATGAGCAGTTCTTC.